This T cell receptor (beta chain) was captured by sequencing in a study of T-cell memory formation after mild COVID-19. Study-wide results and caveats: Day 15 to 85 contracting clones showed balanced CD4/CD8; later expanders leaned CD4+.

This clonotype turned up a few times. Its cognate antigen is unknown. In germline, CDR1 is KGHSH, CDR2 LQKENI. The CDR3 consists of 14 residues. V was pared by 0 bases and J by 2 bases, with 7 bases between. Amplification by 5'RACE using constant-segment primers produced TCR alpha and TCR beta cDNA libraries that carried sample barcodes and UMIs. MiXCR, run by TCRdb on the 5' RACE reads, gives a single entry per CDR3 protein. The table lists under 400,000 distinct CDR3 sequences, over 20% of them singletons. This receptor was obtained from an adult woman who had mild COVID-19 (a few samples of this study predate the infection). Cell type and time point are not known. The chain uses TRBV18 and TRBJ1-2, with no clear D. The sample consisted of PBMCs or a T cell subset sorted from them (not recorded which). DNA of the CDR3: TGTGCCAGCTCACCACCAACCGGGAACTATGGCTACACCTTC. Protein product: CASSPPTGNYGYTF.